The 3 T cell receptor beta chains presented below share a single source sample, sequenced in a study of T-cell reconstitution after alpha-beta-depleted transplantation in children. Preparation of the TCRbeta library was carried out with unique molecular identifiers. TCRdb recomputed calls from the PCR reads with MiXCR, one row per CDR3 protein. The sample has 250,000 to 400,000 distinct CDR3 sequences; around 25% are singletons. This specimen was PBMCs, mostly from graft donor cells, taken 180 days after TCRalphabeta/CD19-depleted stem cell transplant. Receptor source: a male patient younger than 18 who had a stem cell transplant for acute lymphoblastic leukemia, so the T cells may come from the graft donor.

The CDR3 nucleotides are TGTGCCAGCAGTTACTTGACAGTAAATTCACCCCTCCACTTT. Encoded protein: CASSYLTVNSPLHF. V and J are TRBV6-5 and TRBJ1-6; D possibly corresponds to TRBD1 (5 bases). Germline assignment: CDR1 MNHEY and CDR2 SVGAGI. V was clipped by 1 base and J by 7 bases, with 8 bases between them. The CDR3 runs to 14 residues.

J is TRBJ1-3 and V is TRBV20-1; 7 bases agree with TRBD1. Germline V gene lookup returns CDR1 DFQATT and CDR2 SNEGSKA (reference sequence). V shed 0 bases, J shed 0 bases, and the junction held 5 bases outside the gene matches. This CDR3 has 16 residues. The CDR3, as DNA: TGCAGTGCTAGAGACCCACAGGGGCGCTCTGGAAACACCATATATTTT. Its translation: CSARDPQGRSGNTIYF.

This clonotype occurred a few times. The V call is TRBV7-9, the J call TRBJ1-2, with D hard to call. V shed 5 bases and J shed 4 bases, with 17 bases lying between them. The CDR3 loop spans 15 amino acids. Germline CDR1 is SEHNR and CDR2 is FQNEAQ (reference sequence). The CDR3 bases are TGTGCCAGCAGCCCCATGTGGCGTACCCTCTATGGCTACACCTTC. It yields the protein CASSPMWRTLYGYTF.